This TCR beta chain is drawn from a study of cytomegalovirus exposure and HLA in healthy donors. Study-level results: Roughly 170 TCR beta chains were listed as cytomegalovirus-associated.

Comments on this clone: The antigen is not known.

TCRdb keeps only in-frame clones here, not all; method: immunoSEQ multiplex PCR. Of 90,000 to 150,000 clones listed, around 88% are singletons. Germline loops: CDR1 SGHRS, CDR2 YFSETQ. CDR3 length equals 14 residues. V was trimmed by 6 bases and J by 6 bases, leaving 17 bases between them. The origin of this receptor is a young man in good health and CMV-seronegative. The rearrangement uses TRBV5-1 and TRBJ2-3, with D possibly matching TRBD1 (5 bases). The sequenced sample consisted of PBMCs. CDR3 region: CASNRGTGPDTQYF. CDR3 coding DNA: TGCGCCAGCAATAGAGGTACAGGACCCGATACGCAGTATTTT.